The clone carrying this T cell receptor (beta chain) was recorded many times. Its antigen is currently unknown. The data are from a study of T cell repertoires in cytomegalovirus infection. Study details: CMV infection together with matching HLA type was indicated by public TCR beta signatures.

From the reads, TCRdb called clonotypes with MiXCR, one entry per CDR3 protein. The sample lists 150,000 or so distinct CDR3 sequences; under 8.5% were seen once. The CDR3 has 15 residues. Trimming pared 6 bases from V and 1 base from J, leaving 13 bases between. CDR1 SGHTA and CDR2 FQGNSA come from the germline V gene. Broader study findings: The cumulative frequency of public TCR beta families distinguished individuals who carried CMV together with the relevant HLA. Dominating the ex vivo response were HLA-C-restricted CMV-specific TCR beta clonotypes.

The sequence came from a human donor in good health (CMV status not recorded). Some clones in this sample may be carry-over from other donors' samples. The sample was PBMCs. The chain has TRBV7-2 and TRBJ1-5, with a possible D match to TRBD1 (5 bases). The CDR3 is CASSPGGGSNQPQHF. In DNA, the CDR3 is TGTGCCAGCAGTCCAGGCGGGGGAAGCAATCAGCCCCAGCATTTT.